The 20 T cell receptor beta chains below all came from one sample that was sequenced in a study of shared clonotypes between healthy human individuals (dated by TCRdb to about 2020). Library construction relied on the immunoSEQ multiplex PCR assay. As stored in TCRdb, this immuneACCESS dataset retains in-frame rearrangements with V and J assigned. A fraction of the clones does not appear; measured against another copy, unresolved V genes explain less than half of the discrepancy, and the remainder lacks a known reason. Counted in this sample were some 95,000 clones; roughly 69% of them appeared once. The ten largest clones take up more than 40% of the sample. Sample: memory CD8+ T cells sorted from blood. The cell subset or site label here, explained by the study, means: CD45RO+ cells pooled with CCR7-negative TemRA cells. These receptors all come from a man between 25 and 39 years old in good health.

The rearrangement joins TRBV9 to TRBJ2-3, with 11 bases lining up with TRBD2. Trimming removed 5 bases from V and 4 bases from J; junction bases left unmatched: 3. The CDR3 runs to 14 residues. Germline CDR1 SGDLS, CDR2 YYNGEE. This chain's CDR3 is CASSSGRAADTQYF. CDR3 nucleotide sequence: TGTGCCAGCAGTAGCGGGAGGGCCGCAGATACGCAGTATTTT.

The chain is built from TRBV2 and TRBJ2-7; D gene uncertain. The V gene's germline CDR1 is SNHLY and CDR2 FYNNEI. The V end lost 2 bases, the J end lost 2 bases, and 10 bases lay between the germline ends. CDR3 size: 14 residues. DNA for the CDR3: TGTGCCAGCAGTGAACAGAAGGGTCCCTACGAGCAGTACTTC. Translated: CASSEQKGPYEQYF.

The rearrangement links TRBV19 to TRBJ1-1; D call uncertain. Per germline, CDR1 LNHDA and CDR2 SQIVND (reference sequence). The CDR3 loop spans 10 amino acids. Trimming cost V 10 bases and J 6 bases, with 9 bases left between them. CDR3 sequence: CAIGFPEAFF. Here the CDR3 DNA reads TGTGCCATCGGTTTCCCTGAAGCTTTCTTT.

V and J are TRBV4-3 and TRBJ2-4, with 16 positions matching TRBD2. Germline V lookup: CDR1 LGHNA, CDR2 YSLEER. With 4 bases clipped from V and 7 bases from J, the junction kept 1 base outside the gene matches. This CDR3 has 15 amino acids. The CDR3: CASSRGLAGGNIQYF. The DNA for the CDR3 is TGCGCCAGCAGCCGGGGACTAGCGGGAGGGAACATTCAGTACTTC.

This clone was seen only a few times. V usage is TRBV2 and J usage is TRBJ2-5; D is uncertain. This CDR3 has 12 amino acids. Germline V gene lookup returns CDR1 SNHLY and CDR2 FYNNEI. With 4 bases removed from V and 2 bases from J, the gap between germline ends came to 5 bases. As DNA, the CDR3 is TGTGCCAGCAGTGGACCTCAAGAGACCCAGTACTTC. Residues: CASSGPQETQYF.

The V and J genes are TRBV7-7 and TRBJ1-5, with D possibly matching TRBD1 (6 bases). The CDR3 runs to 15 residues. The germline V gene encodes CDR1 SSHAT and CDR2 FNYEAQ (reference sequence). V was cut by 3 bases and J by 2 bases, with 11 bases left in between. In DNA, the CDR3 is TGTGCCAGCAGCTTGGCAGGGGCTGGCAATCAGCCCCAGCATTTT. Translating it yields CASSLAGAGNQPQHF. The whole variable domain, remainder taken from reference TRBV7-7 and TRBJ1-5, is GAGVSQSPRYKVTKRGQDVTLRCDPISSHATLYWYQQALGQGPEFLTYFNYEAQPDKSGLPSDRFSAERPEGSISTLTIQRTEQRDSAMYRCASSLAGAGNQPQHFGDGTRLSIL.

This clone was seen a handful of times. The chain employs TRBV7-8 and TRBJ2-6; D not resolved. The CDR3 extends over 14 amino acids. V lost 5 bases and J lost 0, with 5 bases in between. The V gene's germline CDR1 is SGHVS and CDR2 FQNEAQ. As DNA, the CDR3 is TGTGCCAGCAGCCCCAACTCTGGGGCCAACGTCCTGACTTTC. Translation: CASSPNSGANVLTF.

In this sample, this clone turned up a few times. J is TRBJ2-4 and V is TRBV19; tentative D call: TRBD2 (6 bases). The CDR3 is 16 amino acids. The germline gives CDR1 LNHDA, CDR2 SQIVND (reference sequence). V lost 7 bases, J lost 6 bases, and 22 bases lay in between. As DNA, the CDR3 is TGTGCCAGTATGGAGGGGTCAGGGAGGTTCGGAAACATTCAGTACTTC. This translates into CASMEGSGRFGNIQYF.

The rearrangement links TRBV7-8 to TRBJ2-5, with unresolved D. V lost 1 base to trimming and J lost 4 bases, with 7 bases between them. Per germline, CDR1 SGHVS and CDR2 FQNEAQ. This CDR3 is 13 amino acids long. CDR3 sequence (DNA): TGTGCCAGCAGCTTAGTATTTCGAGAGACCCAGTACTTC. It yields the protein CASSLVFRETQYF. The whole variable domain, remainder taken from reference TRBV7-8 and TRBJ2-5, is GAGVSQSPRYKVAKRGQDVALRCDPISGHVSLFWYQQALGQGPEFLTYFQNEAQLDKSGLPSDRFFAERPEGSVSTLKIQRTQQEDSAVYLCASSLVFRETQYFGPGTRLLVL.

The J gene is TRBJ1-5, the V gene TRBV6-6, with TRBD1 matching over 8 bases. CDR1 is MNHNY and CDR2 is SVGAGI in the germline V gene (reference sequence). The CDR3 totals 13 residues. The V and J ends lost 6 bases and 6 bases, in that order; junction bases with no gene match: 4. The DNA for the CDR3 is TGTGCCAGCAGCCCGACAGGGGTTCAGCCCCAGCATTTT. Amino acids: CASSPTGVQPQHF.

The genes are TRBV7-3 and TRBJ2-1, with D possibly being TRBD1 (5 bases). V lost 4 bases to trimming and J lost 8 bases, with 15 bases between them. This CDR3 comprises 14 residues. Germline assignment: CDR1 SGHTA and CDR2 FQGTGA. CDR3 sequence (DNA): TGTGCCAGCAGCTCCGAGCCAGGGTTGGATGAGCAGTTCTTC. This translates into CASSSEPGLDEQFF.

The V call is TRBV7-9, the J call TRBJ2-7; D gene ambiguous. Trimming cost V 5 bases and J 2 bases, with 13 bases left between them. The CDR3 is made up of 14 amino acids. Germline values: CDR1 SEHNR, CDR2 FQNEAQ (reference sequence). CDR3 amino acids: CASSLITRPYEQYF. The CDR3 DNA is TGTGCCAGCAGCCTAATCACTCGACCCTACGAGCAGTACTTC.

This clone was found once. The chain links TRBV10-2 to TRBJ2-1; the match to TRBD1 covers 11 bases. This CDR3 spans 17 amino acids. From germline, CDR1 is WSHSY and CDR2 SAAADI. J gave up 3 bases and V 2 bases, and 6 bases lay outside the gene matches. The CDR3 loop reads CASSETDRGLNYNEQFF. The CDR3 bases are TGCGCCAGCAGTGAGACGGACAGGGGGCTCAACTACAATGAGCAGTTCTTC.

This clone was seen just once. The chain carries TRBV7-5 and TRBJ1-2; TRBD1 is taken as the D call from the table, unchecked against the DNA. TRBV7-5 is deemed a pseudogene. The CDR3 runs 17 residues. CDR3: CVRSLVIPRTGAYGYTF. For the CDR3, the DNA is TGTGTCAGAAGCTTAGTTATCCCCCGGACAGGCGCTTATGGCTACACCTTC.

On this clone itself: One end of the junction does not line up with germline, which may come from a read error. The rearrangement joins TRBV7-7 to TRBJ2-1, with D tentatively TRBD2 (5 bases). CDR1 is SSHAT and CDR2 is FNYEAQ in the germline V gene (reference sequence). This CDR3 comprises 13 residues. CDR3 DNA sequence: TGTGCTAGCAGCTTATCAGCGGAGGATGAGCAGTTCTTC. It specifies CASSLSAEDEQFF.

The chain carries TRBV2 and TRBJ1-3; 7 bases are shared with TRBD1. Per the germline V gene, CDR1 is SNHLY and CDR2 is FYNNEI. The CDR3 loop spans 15 amino acids. V was clipped by 7 bases and J by 2 bases; unmatched bases: 8. CDR3 sequence reads: CASKGNRGPGNTIYF. For the CDR3, the DNA is TGTGCCAGCAAGGGGAACAGGGGACCTGGAAACACCATATATTTT.

There are a few counts of this clone. The chain employs TRBV14 and TRBJ1-2, with D uncertain. The CDR3 length is 13 residues. Per germline, CDR1 SGHDN and CDR2 FVKESK. The V gene lost 1 base and the J gene lost 8 bases, with 11 bases spanning the gap. CDR3 nucleotides: TGTGCCAGCAGCCAAGCCCCAGCGTTCGGCTACACCTTC. Translating it yields CASSQAPAFGYTF.

V and J are TRBV10-2 and TRBJ2-7; TRBD2 aligns across 10 bases. The CDR3 has 12 residues. V lost 6 bases to trimming and J lost 4 bases; unmatched junction nucleotides: 0. Germline CDR1 WSHSY, CDR2 SAAADI. The CDR3 DNA follows: TGCGCCAGCAGGGGACTAGCGTACGAGCAGTACTTC. It codes for CASRGLAYEQYF.

This clone was seen only once. Other DNA sequences in the sample encode the same CDR3. The chain recombines TRBV11-1 with TRBJ2-6; possible D gene TRBD2, 6 bases. The CDR3 covers 16 residues. Germline CDR1 and CDR2: SGHAT and FQDESV (reference sequence). V was clipped by 5 bases and J by 2 bases, with 13 bases between them. CDR3 in DNA: TGTGCCAGCAGCCTAGGGCCGGGAGCTGGGGCCAACGTCCTGACTTTC. This translates into CASSLGPGAGANVLTF.

This clone was counted a few times. The chain recombines TRBV4-1 with TRBJ2-6, with D tentatively TRBD2 (6 bases). Trimming pared 2 bases from V and 11 bases from J, leaving 19 bases between. This CDR3 region has 16 residues. CDR1 and CDR2 (germline): MGHRA, YSYEKL. The CDR3 sequence: CASSQNFLSGTDVLTF. CDR3 bases: TGCGCCAGCAGCCAAAATTTTTTGTCAGGGACTGACGTCCTGACTTTC.